A single count supports the clone carrying this TCR beta chain. Its specificity is not known. This sample is drawn from a study of T cell responses to AZD1222 COVID-19 vaccine. Findings and limits, study-wide: Donor demographics were predominantly white British with a female majority; clonal diversity may be underestimated. Baseline antibody screening turned up just six seropositive AZD1222 recipients.

Profiling relied on immunoSEQ multiplex PCR, and the TCRdb table lists in-frame clones only, not all of them. The sample holds roughly 170,000 clones, approximately 94% seen once. Germline CDR1 LGHNA, CDR2 YSLEER. The length of the CDR3 is 15 residues. J gave up 7 bases and V 0 bases, and 8 bases lay outside the gene matches. Sequences were derived from peripheral blood, sampled 28 days after the second AZD1222 dose. The V gene is TRBV4-3, the J gene TRBJ1-2, with 7 bases identical to TRBD1. This clonotype was obtained from an adult who received the AZD1222 COVID-19 vaccine. DNA for the CDR3: TGCGCCAGCAGCCAAGAGTTCCAGGGGGAAGGTGGCTACACCTTC. Amino acid sequence: CASSQEFQGEGGYTF.